Shown below are 16 T cell receptor beta chains from a single sample sequenced in a study of identical twins. MiXCR, applied by TCRdb to the 5' RACE reads, yields one record per CDR3 protein. The table lists just over 450,000 distinct CDR3 sequences, about 14% of them singletons. These same records also appear under a second study, on yellow fever vaccine responses in identical twins.

The sequenced material came from CD4+ T cells sorted from blood. These receptors were obtained from a woman aged 18 to 35 in good health.

The genes are TRBV7-2 and TRBJ2-7, with 9 bases matching TRBD1. Germline V gene data show CDR1 as SGHTA and CDR2 as FQGNSA. The CDR3 runs to 14 residues. The V and J ends lost 4 bases and 4 bases, in that order; junction bases with no gene match: 5. The CDR3 sequence: CASSSGQGRYEQYF. The CDR3 DNA reads as TGTGCCAGCAGCTCGGGACAGGGAAGGTACGAGCAGTACTTC.

This clonotype appeared many times. The J gene is TRBJ2-1, the V gene TRBV30; tentatively, D is TRBD2 (6 bases). V was pared by 2 bases and J by 6 bases, with 11 bases between. The CDR3 consists of 13 residues. The germline V gene has CDR1 GTSNPN and CDR2 SVGIG (reference sequence). CDR3 bases: TGTGCCTGGAGTTTGCGGGGAGGCAATGAGCAGTTCTTC. This encodes CAWSLRGGNEQFF.

This clonotype has a handful of counts. This chain joins TRBV5-1 and TRBJ2-2, with a possible D match to TRBD2 (7 bases). There are 15 residues in the CDR3. Germline V gene sequence: CDR1 SGHRS, CDR2 YFSETQ. V was clipped by 7 bases and J by 1 base, with 14 bases between them. Written as DNA, the CDR3 is TGCGCCAGCGCAACGGGGGGCCGGAACACCGGGGAGCTGTTTTTT. Encoded protein: CASATGGRNTGELFF.

The chain joins TRBV7-3 to TRBJ1-2; possible D gene TRBD1, 5 bases. The V end lost 7 bases, the J end lost 0 bases, and 9 bases lay between the germline ends. CDR1 and CDR2 from the germline V gene are SGHTA and FQGTGA. The CDR3 extends over 13 amino acids. The CDR3 region is CASNRSANYGYTF. DNA of the CDR3: TGTGCCAGCAACAGGTCTGCTAACTATGGCTACACCTTC.

This sequence joins TRBV7-2 and TRBJ2-7; no definite D call. This CDR3 region has 13 residues. Germline CDR1 SGHTA, CDR2 FQGNSA. V lost 2 bases, J lost 7 bases, and 12 bases lay in between. In DNA, the CDR3 is TGTGCCAGCAGCTTAACCGACATTAGAGAGCAGTACTTC. As protein: CASSLTDIREQYF.

Many counts were recorded for this clonotype. The chain uses TRBV12-3 or TRBV12-4 and TRBJ2-3; TRBD2 matches 16 bases. CDR3 length: 17 amino acids. V lost 5 bases and J lost 5; bases outside the gene matches: 7. As DNA, the CDR3 is TGTGCCAGCAGTGCCGGGACTAGCGGGAGGGCCTTAGATACGCAGTATTTT. Its protein product is CASSAGTSGRALDTQYF.

This clonotype was seen more than once but under ten times. The V call is TRBV29-1, the J call TRBJ1-4; D not certain. The CDR3 sequence is 12 residues long. V was trimmed by 2 bases and J by 4 bases, leaving 5 bases between them. From germline, CDR1 is SQVTM and CDR2 ANQGSEA. The CDR3 protein is CSVELSNEKLFF. CDR3 nucleotide sequence: TGCAGCGTTGAATTGAGTAATGAAAAACTGTTTTTT.

The chain uses TRBV28 and TRBJ2-1; TRBD1 or TRBD2 may be the D gene (7 bases each). V gave up 11 bases and J gave up 3 bases, with 17 bases separating them. CDR3 length: 14 amino acids. Germline V gene data show CDR1 as MDHEN and CDR2 as SYDVKM. DNA for the CDR3: TGTGCCGGGTCAGGGGGGGAGGGCTACAATGAGCAGTTCTTC. Residues: CAGSGGEGYNEQFF.

This chain links TRBV5-1 with TRBJ2-1; 16 bases are a match to TRBD2. CDR3 length: 17 residues. From germline, CDR1 is SGHRS and CDR2 YFSETQ. V was clipped by 1 base and J by 10 bases; unmatched bases: 8. The CDR3 loop reads CASSLRGLAGGPGEQFF. The CDR3 DNA reads as TGCGCCAGCAGCTTGAGGGGACTAGCGGGAGGGCCTGGCGAGCAGTTCTTC.

The chain has TRBV30 and TRBJ2-1; 7 nucleotides agree with TRBD1. This CDR3 region has 13 residues. Trimming removed 4 bases from V and 3 bases from J; junction bases left unmatched: 3. Germline V gives CDR1 GTSNPN, CDR2 SVGIG (reference sequence). CDR3 sequence: CAWNRGSYNEQFF. CDR3 nucleotide sequence: TGTGCCTGGAACAGGGGAAGCTACAATGAGCAGTTCTTC.

This clonotype turned up a few times. The chain joins TRBV19 to TRBJ2-1; 12 nucleotides line up with TRBD2. This CDR3 contains 15 residues. Germline V gene data show CDR1 as LNHDA and CDR2 as SQIVND (reference sequence). V shed 4 bases, J shed 6 bases, and the junction held 4 bases outside the gene matches. The CDR3 region is CASSTGLAGTNEQFF. CDR3 DNA sequence: TGTGCCAGTAGTACCGGACTAGCGGGAACCAATGAGCAGTTCTTC.

The genes are TRBV19 and TRBJ2-3; unclear D gene. The germline CDR1 and CDR2 sequences are LNHDA and SQIVND (reference sequence). There are 13 residues in the CDR3. The ends were cut back, 9 bases at V and 0 bases at J, with 10 bases in the middle. Here the CDR3 DNA reads TGTGCCAGCCGGCAAGCTAGCACAGATACGCAGTATTTT. It encodes CASRQASTDTQYF.

The V call is TRBV28, the J call TRBJ1-2, with 9 bases fitting TRBD1. Trimming at V came to 4 bases and at J to 4 bases, leaving 10 bases not matched to a gene. Germline V gene data show CDR1 as MDHEN and CDR2 as SYDVKM. This CDR3 region has 16 residues. The DNA of the CDR3 is TGTGCCAGCAGTTCAATGGGGGGACAGGGAACCTATGGCTACACCTTC. Amino acids: CASSSMGGQGTYGYTF.

This clonotype appeared a few times. The V gene is TRBV28, the J gene TRBJ2-1, with no clear D. V lost 4 bases, J lost 7 bases, and 11 bases lay in between. The CDR3 totals 13 residues. Germline V gene lookup returns CDR1 MDHEN and CDR2 SYDVKM. Here the CDR3 reads CASSSSVRNEQFF. CDR3 sequence (DNA): TGTGCCAGCAGTTCAAGCGTGCGGAATGAGCAGTTCTTC.

V gene TRBV6-5 combines with J gene TRBJ2-7; 9 nucleotides agree with TRBD2. The CDR3 spans 14 residues. The V and J ends lost 1 base and 3 bases, in that order; junction bases with no gene match: 1. Looked up from germline, CDR1 is MNHEY and CDR2 is SVGAGI. The CDR3 nucleotides read TGTGCCAGCAGTTACTGGCGGGAGGGCTACGAGCAGTACTTC. Its translation is CASSYWREGYEQYF.

The V call is TRBV5-5, the J call TRBJ2-7, with 9 positions matching TRBD1. V lost 4 bases, J lost 6 bases, and 5 bases stayed unmatched. This CDR3 is built from 13 residues. Germline lookup yields CDR1 SGHKS and CDR2 YYEKEE (reference sequence). The CDR3 here is CASSPGTGFEQYF. CDR3 sequence (DNA): TGTGCCAGCAGCCCGGGGACAGGGTTCGAGCAGTACTTC.